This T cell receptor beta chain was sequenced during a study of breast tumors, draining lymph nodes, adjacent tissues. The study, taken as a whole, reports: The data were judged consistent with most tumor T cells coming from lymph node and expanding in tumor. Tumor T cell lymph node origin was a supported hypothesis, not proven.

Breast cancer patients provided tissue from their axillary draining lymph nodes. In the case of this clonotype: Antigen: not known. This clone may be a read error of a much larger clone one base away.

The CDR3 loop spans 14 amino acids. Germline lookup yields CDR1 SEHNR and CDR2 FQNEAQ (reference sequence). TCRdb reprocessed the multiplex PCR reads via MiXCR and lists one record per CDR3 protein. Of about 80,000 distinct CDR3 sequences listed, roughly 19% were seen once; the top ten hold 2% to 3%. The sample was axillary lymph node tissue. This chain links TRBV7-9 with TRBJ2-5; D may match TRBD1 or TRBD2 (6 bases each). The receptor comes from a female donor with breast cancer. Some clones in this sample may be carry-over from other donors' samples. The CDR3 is CAGSPGRGRETQYF. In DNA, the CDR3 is TGTGCCGGCAGCCCAGGTCGGGGGCGAGAGACCCAGTACTTC. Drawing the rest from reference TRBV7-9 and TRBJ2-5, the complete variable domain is DTGVSQNPRHKITKRGQNVTFRCDPISEHNRLYWYRQTLGQGPEFLTYFQNEAQLEKSRLLSDRFSAERPKGSFSTLEIQRTEQGDSAMYLCAGSPGRGRETQYFGPGTRLLVL.